This T cell receptor beta chain emerged from a study of coeliac disease. Whole-study results and caveats: Active celiac intraepithelial and lamina propria samples had lower TRB and TRG clonality than control samples. The authors considered this approach unsuitable for unbiased detection of gliadin-specific T cells.

On this clone itself: Its target is not known.

Profiling relied on immunoSEQ multiplex PCR, and the TCRdb table lists in-frame clones only, not all of them. The sample carries 4,200 or so clones, 60% to 70% recorded once. Sequencing used one aliquot of approximately 490,000 cells per fraction. Material for sequencing was intraepithelial lymphocytes from the gut. The receptor comes from a man between 65 and 80 years old with active celiac disease.

The CDR3 nucleotides are TGTGCCAGCAGGACGGCAACAGGGGGCCGCATTCAGTACTTC. Translation gives CASRTATGGRIQYF. The chain joins TRBV27 to TRBJ2-4; TRBD1 matches at 9 bases. The trim removed 6 bases at V and 9 bases at J, leaving 9 bases unmatched. CDR1 and CDR2 (germline): MNHEY, SMNVEV (reference sequence). The CDR3 has 14 residues.